This T cell receptor (beta chain) was observed in a study of memory CD4+ T cells and cytomegalovirus serostatus. At the level of the study: This sample comes from healthy Belgian adults, several CMV seropositive, some 22 seronegative.

There are 18 residues in the CDR3. V lost 3 bases, J lost 3 bases, and 21 bases lay in between. Germline V gene lookup returns CDR1 SGHRS and CDR2 YFSETQ. In regard to this clone: The antigen is not known.

Produced via immunoSEQ multiplex PCR; TCRdb's table is partial and in-frame only. The sample records more than 55,000 clones, roughly 80% being singletons. Single viable CD3+CD4+CD8-CD45RO+ cells were sorted as the memory CD4+ T cells. Notes on the study in general: CMV serostatus prediction reached median AUC approximately 0.95, or 0.91 with US-trained model. About 40% of the roughly 160 known CMV-associated TCRbeta sequences appeared in CD4+ memory.

The sample consisted of memory CD4+ T cells from blood. The rearrangement joins TRBV5-1 to TRBJ1-4; D unresolved. This clonotype was obtained from an adult in good health and CMV-seronegative. The CDR3: CASSSSILAGGANEKLFF. CDR3 in DNA: TGCGCCAGCAGCTCTTCCATTTTGGCCGGCGGTGCTAATGAAAAACTGTTTTTT.